What follows is one T cell receptor (beta chain) and its context. No antigen is known for it. The sample belongs to a study of shared clonotypes between healthy human individuals. About the study: With ages of 18 to 49, the donors were a couple of women and a few men.

The repertoire was sequenced with immunoSEQ multiplex PCR; TCRdb's copy has only in-frame clones and lacks some. The sample consists of approximately 2.4 million clones, approximately 94% of them appearing once. Notes on the study in general: Clonotypes that were shared across a few donors made up 4% to 6% of naive CD4 clonotypes. Richness estimates generally favored naive over memory subsets. Sequencing of the sorted subsets was shown by rarefaction to be incomplete despite large depth.

Germline CDR1 and CDR2: SEHNR and FQNEAQ (reference sequence). The CDR3 is 13 amino acids. The germline V and J ends were trimmed by 1 base and 5 bases, with 5 bases remaining between them. The sequenced sample consisted of naive CD4+ T cells sorted from blood. Subset specified: CD45RA+ positively selected. V usage is TRBV7-9 and J usage is TRBJ2-2; D remains unclear. The TCR originated in a man aged 18-30 years in good health. Here the CDR3 DNA reads TGTGCCAGCAGCTTAGGGGGAACCGGGGAGCTGTTTTTT. Translating gives CASSLGGTGELFF.